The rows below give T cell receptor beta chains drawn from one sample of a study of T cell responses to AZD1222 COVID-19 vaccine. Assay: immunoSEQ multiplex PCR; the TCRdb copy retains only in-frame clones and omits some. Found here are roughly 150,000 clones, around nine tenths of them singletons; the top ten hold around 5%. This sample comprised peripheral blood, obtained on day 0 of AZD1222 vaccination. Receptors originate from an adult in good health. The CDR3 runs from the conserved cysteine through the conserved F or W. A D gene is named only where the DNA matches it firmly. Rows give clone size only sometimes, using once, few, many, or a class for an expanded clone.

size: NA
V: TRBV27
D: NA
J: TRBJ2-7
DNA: TGTGCCAGCAGTCCCCCGCGGCGTCAACTCCCCGCCCCCTACGAGCAGTACTTC
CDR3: CASSPPRRQLPAPYEQYF

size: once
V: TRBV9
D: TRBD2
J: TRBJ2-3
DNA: TGTGCCAGCAGCTTTAGCGGGAGTCAGTCAGATACGCAGTATTTT
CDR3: CASSFSGSQSDTQYF

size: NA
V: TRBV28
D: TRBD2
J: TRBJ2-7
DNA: TGTGCCAGCAGTACGCTAGCGGGCGTTGCGGGTCGTCGCGAGCAGTACTTC
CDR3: CASSTLAGVAGRREQYF

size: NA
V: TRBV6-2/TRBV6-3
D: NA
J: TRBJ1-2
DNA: TGTGCCAGCAGTTACCAGGACAGTACCTACGGCTACACCTTC
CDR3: CASSYQDSTYGYTF

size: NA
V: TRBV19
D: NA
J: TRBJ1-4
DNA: TGTGCCAGTGCCCCACTGGGGGGGGCCTTTGAAAAACTGTTTTTT
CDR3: CASAPLGGAFEKLFF

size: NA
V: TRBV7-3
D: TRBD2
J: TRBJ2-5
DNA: TGTGCCAGCAGCCCCATAGCGGGAGTCTTGGAGACCCAGTACTTC
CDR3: CASSPIAGVLETQYF

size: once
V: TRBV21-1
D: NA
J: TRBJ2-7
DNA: TGTGCCAGCAGCGCACAGGGGTCCTACGAGCAGTACTTC
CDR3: CASSAQGSYEQYF

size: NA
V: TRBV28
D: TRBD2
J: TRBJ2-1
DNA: TGTGCCAGCAGTGGCCGACTAGCACTTTACAATGAGCAGTTCTTC
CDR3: CASSGRLALYNEQFF

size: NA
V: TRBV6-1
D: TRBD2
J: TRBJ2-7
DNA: TGTGCCAGCAGTGAAGCTATCGGGACTAGCGGTAAGAGGGAGTACTTC
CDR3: CASSEAIGTSGKREYF

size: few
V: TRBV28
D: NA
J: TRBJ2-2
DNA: TGTGCCAGCTGTTCCGGGGCCCTCGGGGAGCTGTTTTTT
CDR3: CASCSGALGELFF

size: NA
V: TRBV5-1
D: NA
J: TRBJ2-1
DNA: TGCGCCAGCAGCTTGGGTCAATTTCAGGGTAGAGCCTACAATGAGCAGTTCTTC
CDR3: CASSLGQFQGRAYNEQFF

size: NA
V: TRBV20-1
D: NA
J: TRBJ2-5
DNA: TGCAGTGCTCGGACAGTTTGGACCCAGTACTTC
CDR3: CSARTVWTQYF

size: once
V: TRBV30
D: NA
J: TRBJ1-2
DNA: TGTGCCTGGACGAACAACTATGGCTACACCTTC
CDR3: CAWTNNYGYTF

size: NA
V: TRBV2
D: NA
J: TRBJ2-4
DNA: TGTGCCAGCAGTGACAGAATTAAAGCCAAAAACATTCAGTACTTC
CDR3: CASSDRIKAKNIQYF

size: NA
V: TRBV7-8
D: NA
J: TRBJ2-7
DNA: TGTGCCAGCAGCTTCAGAGGTCAAGGGGAGCAGTACTTC
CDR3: CASSFRGQGEQYF

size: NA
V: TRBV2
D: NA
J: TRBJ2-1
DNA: TGTGCCAGCAGCGAGGAAGCTGACAGCTACAATGAGCAGTTCTTC
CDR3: CASSEEADSYNEQFF

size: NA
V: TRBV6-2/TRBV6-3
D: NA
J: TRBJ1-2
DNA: TGTGCCAGCAGTTACACTGCAGGGACGGGCGGCTATGGCTACACCTTC
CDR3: CASSYTAGTGGYGYTF

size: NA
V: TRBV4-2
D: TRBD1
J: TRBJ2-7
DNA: TGTGCCAGCAGCCAAGATCTTGGGACAGGGCTTTACGAGCAGTACTTC
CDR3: CASSQDLGTGLYEQYF

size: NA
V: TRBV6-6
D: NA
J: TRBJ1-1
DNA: TGTGCCAGCAGTTACTCGGAAGTGGGGACTGAAGCTTTCTTT
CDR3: CASSYSEVGTEAFF

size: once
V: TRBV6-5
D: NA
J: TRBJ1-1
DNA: TGTGCCAGCAGCACAGGGAAAGGAGCTTTCTTT
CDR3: CASSTGKGAFF

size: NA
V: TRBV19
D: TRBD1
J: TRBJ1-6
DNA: TGTGCCAGTACCTTAGGACAGGGGGCCTCACCCCTCCACTTT
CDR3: CASTLGQGASPLHF

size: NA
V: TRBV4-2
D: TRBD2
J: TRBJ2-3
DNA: TGTGCCAGCAGCCAAGATCTTAGCGGGGGCACAGATACGCAGTATTTT
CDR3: CASSQDLSGGTDTQYF

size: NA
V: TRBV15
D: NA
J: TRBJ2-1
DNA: TGTGCCACCAGCAGAGATCGAAGGAAGTATTCCTACAATGAGCAGTTCTTC
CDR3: CATSRDRRKYSYNEQFF

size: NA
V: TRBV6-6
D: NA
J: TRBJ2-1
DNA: TGTGCCAGCAGTCCCAGAGGCTCCTACAATGAGCAGTTCTTC
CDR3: CASSPRGSYNEQFF

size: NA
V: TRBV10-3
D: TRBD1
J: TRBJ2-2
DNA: TGTGCCATCAGCGGACAGGGGAGCACCGGGGAGCTGTTTTTT
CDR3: CAISGQGSTGELFF

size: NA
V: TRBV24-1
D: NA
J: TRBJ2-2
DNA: TGTGCCACCAGTGATTTGGTAGCCGGGGAGCTGTTTTTT
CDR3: CATSDLVAGELFF

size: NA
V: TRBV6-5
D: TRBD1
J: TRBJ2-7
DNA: TGTGCCAGCCGATCAGGGGGACAGGCCATCTACGAGCAGTACTTC
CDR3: CASRSGGQAIYEQYF

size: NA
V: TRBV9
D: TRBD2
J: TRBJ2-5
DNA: TGTGCCAGCAGCCCTCGCCCCGGGACTAGCGGGATGGGGACCCAGTACTTC
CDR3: CASSPRPGTSGMGTQYF

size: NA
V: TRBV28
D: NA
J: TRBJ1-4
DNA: TGTGCCAGCAGGACTATCGAATCAGGGAATGAAAAACTGTTTTTT
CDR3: CASRTIESGNEKLFF

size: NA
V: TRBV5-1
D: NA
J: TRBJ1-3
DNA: TGCGCCAGCAGCTTCTGGGGGGCTGGAAACACCATATATTTT
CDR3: CASSFWGAGNTIYF

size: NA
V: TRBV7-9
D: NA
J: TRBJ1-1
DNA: TGTGCCAGCAGCTTGAGGTTAATGAACACTGAAGCTTTCTTT
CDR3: CASSLRLMNTEAFF

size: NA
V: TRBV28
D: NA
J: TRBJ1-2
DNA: TGTGCCAGCAGCCAAGGGAGCTACACCTTC
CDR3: CASSQGSYTF

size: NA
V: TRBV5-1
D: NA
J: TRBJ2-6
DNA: TGCGCCAGCAGCTTGTACAGGGAGGTCTCTGGGGCCAACGTCCTGACTTTC
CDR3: CASSLYREVSGANVLTF

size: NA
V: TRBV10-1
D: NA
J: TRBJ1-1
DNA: TGCGCCAGCAGTGAGGGGGCCCCGAGTGGCACTGAAGCTTTCTTT
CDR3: CASSEGAPSGTEAFF

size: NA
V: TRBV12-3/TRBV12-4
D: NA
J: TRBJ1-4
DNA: TGTGCCAGCAGTTTCGGGATTAAAAAACTGTTTTTT
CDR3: CASSFGIKKLFF

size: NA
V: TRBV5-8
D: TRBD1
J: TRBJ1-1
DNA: TGTGCCAGCAGCACAGGACAGGGGGCTAGTACGGCTTTCTTT
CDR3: CASSTGQGASTAFF

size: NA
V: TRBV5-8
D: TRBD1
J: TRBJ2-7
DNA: TGTGCCAGCAGCTACGGGACAGGGGAGGACGAGCAGTACTTC
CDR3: CASSYGTGEDEQYF

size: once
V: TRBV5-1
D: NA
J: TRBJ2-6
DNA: TGCGCCAGCAGCTTCAACGCTCGTCCTGGGGCCAACGTCCTGACTTTC
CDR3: CASSFNARPGANVLTF

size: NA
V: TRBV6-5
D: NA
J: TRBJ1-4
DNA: TGTGCCAGCAGACTGACAAGGGAAAGTGAAAAACTGTTTTTT
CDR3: CASRLTRESEKLFF

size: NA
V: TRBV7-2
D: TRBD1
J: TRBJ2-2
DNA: TGTGCCAGCAGCTCCAGGGGGCTTAACACCGGGGAGCTGTTTTTT
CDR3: CASSSRGLNTGELFF

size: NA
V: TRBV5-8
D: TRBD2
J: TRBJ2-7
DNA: TGTGCCAGCAGCCTGGGACTAGCGGGAGCCTACGAGCAGTACTTC
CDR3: CASSLGLAGAYEQYF

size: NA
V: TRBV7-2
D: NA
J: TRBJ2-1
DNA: TGTGCCAGCAGCTTAGGGGGAAGCGTCAATGAGCAGTTCTTC
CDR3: CASSLGGSVNEQFF

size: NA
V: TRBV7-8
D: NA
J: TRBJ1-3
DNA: TGTGCCAGCAGCACGTACGACTGGGGAAACACCATATATTTT
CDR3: CASSTYDWGNTIYF

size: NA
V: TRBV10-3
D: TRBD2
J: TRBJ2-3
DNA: TGTGCCATCAGTGATTTCGGACTAGCGGCCACAGATACGCAGTATTTT
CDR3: CAISDFGLAATDTQYF

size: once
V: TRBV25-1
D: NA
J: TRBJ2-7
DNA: TGTGCCAGCAGTGCTCCCGGCGAACTCTCCTACGAGCAGTACTTC
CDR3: CASSAPGELSYEQYF

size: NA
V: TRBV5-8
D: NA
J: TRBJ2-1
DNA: TGTGCCAGCAGGGAGGGCTCCTCCTACAATGAGCAGTTCTTC
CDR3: CASREGSSYNEQFF

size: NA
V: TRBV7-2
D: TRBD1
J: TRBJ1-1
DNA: TGTGCCAGCAGCCTAACAGGGGGCGCGGGAACTGAAGCTTTCTTT
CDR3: CASSLTGGAGTEAFF

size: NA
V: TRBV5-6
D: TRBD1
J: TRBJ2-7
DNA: TGTGCCAGCAGCTTCCGGGACAGGGGTGAAGAGCAGTACTTC
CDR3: CASSFRDRGEEQYF

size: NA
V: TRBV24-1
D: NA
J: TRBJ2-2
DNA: TGTGCCACCAGTGCCGTTACAGGGTCAGGCACCGGGGAGCTGTTTTTT
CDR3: CATSAVTGSGTGELFF

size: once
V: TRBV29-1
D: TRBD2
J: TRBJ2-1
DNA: TGCAGCGTTGGACTAGCGGGAGGCAATGAGCAGTTCTTC
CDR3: CSVGLAGGNEQFF